A single sample gave rise to the 30 T cell receptor beta chains below, sequenced in a study of T-cell memory formation after mild COVID-19. Via MiXCR, TCRdb re-called the 5' RACE reads, giving one row per CDR3 protein. The table shows 400,000 to 500,000 distinct CDR3 sequences, with around 24% occurring only once. The sequenced sample consisted of PBMCs or a T cell subset sorted from them (not recorded which). The origin of the receptors is an adult woman who had mild COVID-19 (a few samples of this study predate the infection). Cell type and time point are not known.

This clonotype was seen repeatedly, ten times or more. This chain joins TRBV9 and TRBJ2-3, with TRBD2 matching 7 bases. Germline CDR1 and CDR2: SGDLS and YYNGEE. V trimming: 0 bases; J trimming: 0 bases; junction bases outside the gene matches: 4. The CDR3 is 16 residues long. The CDR3 protein is CASSVGGGASTDTQYF. In DNA, the CDR3 is TGTGCCAGCAGCGTAGGCGGGGGAGCTAGCACAGATACGCAGTATTTT.

The V call is TRBV7-6, the J call TRBJ2-5, with 8 bases identical to TRBD2. V lost 4 bases, J lost 2 bases, and 12 bases stayed unmatched. The CDR3 extends over 17 amino acids. Germline V CDR1 and CDR2: SGHVS, FNYEAQ. CDR3 loop: CASSSREGGGGQETQYF. Written as DNA, the CDR3 is TGTGCCAGCAGCTCCCGGGAGGGCGGCGGGGGACAAGAGACCCAGTACTTC.

The chain recombines TRBV5-5 with TRBJ2-1; 10 bases fit TRBD1. This CDR3 is built from 16 residues. Germline lookup yields CDR1 SGHKS and CDR2 YYEKEE (reference sequence). V lost 0 bases, J lost 4 bases, and 4 bases stayed unmatched. The CDR3 DNA follows: TGTGCCAGCAGCTTGGCTGTGGGACAGGGGTACAATGAGCAGTTCTTC. Its translation: CASSLAVGQGYNEQFF.

The table lists this clonotype with many counts. CDR3 protein: CASSVEGNYGYTF. The CDR3 DNA sequence: TGTGCCAGCAGTGTCGAGGGTAACTATGGCTACACCTTC. The chain employs TRBV7-2 and TRBJ1-2; D remains unclear. The germline V gene encodes CDR1 SGHTA and CDR2 FQGNSA. V was cut by 6 bases and J by 1 base, with 9 bases left in between. The CDR3 is 13 residues long.

At least ten counts were recorded for this clonotype. The chain links TRBV7-3 to TRBJ2-5, with a tentative D call TRBD2 (6 bases). Trimming shortened V by 2 bases and J by 7 bases, and 17 bases separated the two germline ends. The CDR3 covers 15 residues. Germline V gives CDR1 SGHTA, CDR2 FQGTGA. The CDR3 is CASSLVPGVGGTQYF. The CDR3, as DNA: TGTGCCAGCAGCTTAGTTCCGGGAGTAGGCGGGACCCAGTACTTC. Complete variable domain (other parts from reference TRBV7-3 and TRBJ2-5): GAGVSQTPSNKVTEKGKYVELRCDPISGHTALYWYRQSLGQGPEFLIYFQGTGAADDSGLPNDRFFAVRPEGSVSTLKIQRTERGDSAVYLCASSLVPGVGGTQYFGPGTRLLVL.

In this sample, this clonotype turned up a few times. This chain uses TRBV6-1 with TRBJ2-1; 8 positions agree with TRBD2. CDR3 size: 15 residues. Losses at the gene ends were 3 bases for V and 2 bases for J; bases not matched to a gene: 3. The germline V gene has CDR1 MNHNS and CDR2 SASEGT. CDR3 region: CASSDSGSTYNEQFF. CDR3 nucleotides: TGTGCCAGCAGTGACAGCGGGAGCACCTACAATGAGCAGTTCTTC.

The chain is built from TRBV24-1 and TRBJ2-2, with 8 bases fitting TRBD1. Germline assignment: CDR1 KGHDR and CDR2 SFDVKD. The CDR3 has 17 amino acids. The V gene end was trimmed by 0 bases and the J gene end by 4 bases; junction bases not matched to a gene: 6. The CDR3 DNA is TGTGCCACCAGTGATTTGATAGCGACAGGGGCCACCGGGGAGCTGTTTTTT. Protein: CATSDLIATGATGELFF.

This chain joins TRBV3-1 and TRBJ2-7; 7 bases match TRBD1. From germline, CDR1 is LGHDT and CDR2 YNNKEL (reference sequence). V shed 4 bases, J shed 0 bases, and the junction held 6 bases outside the gene matches. The CDR3 runs 15 residues. The CDR3 nucleotides are TGTGCCAGCAGCCTACAGGGGACGAGCTCCTACGAGCAGTACTTC. Residues: CASSLQGTSSYEQYF.

This clonotype came up a few times. This chain joins TRBV7-2 and TRBJ1-6, with unresolved D. Deletions cut 0 bases from V and 5 bases from J, with 14 bases between. This CDR3 has 17 residues. CDR1 and CDR2 from the germline V gene are SGHTA and FQGNSA. The CDR3 region is CASSLARRTVNNSPLHF. The CDR3 nucleotides are TGTGCCAGCAGCTTAGCGCGTCGGACGGTGAATAATTCACCCCTCCACTTT. The whole variable domain, filled in from reference TRBV7-2 and TRBJ1-6, reads GAGVSQSPSNKVTEKGKDVELRCDPISGHTALYWYRQSLGQGLEFLIYFQGNSAPDKSGLPSDRFSAERTGGSVSTLTIQRTQQEDSAVYLCASSLARRTVNNSPLHFGNGTRLTVT.

The DNA for the CDR3 is TGCAGTGCTAGACCCCAGCGGGAGTGGTACAATGAGCAGTTCTTC. Protein: CSARPQREWYNEQFF. The chain employs TRBV20-1 and TRBJ2-1, with 8 bases fitting TRBD2. Trimming removed 2 bases from V and 4 bases from J; junction bases left unmatched: 7. The CDR3 extends over 15 amino acids. Germline-derived CDR1 and CDR2 are DFQATT and SNEGSKA (reference sequence).

J is TRBJ1-1 and V is TRBV12-3 or TRBV12-4, with D perhaps matching TRBD1 (6 bases). Trimming shortened V by 7 bases and J by 8 bases, and 23 bases separated the two germline ends. This CDR3 contains 15 residues. The CDR3 is CASNLRQEKKGEAFF. The CDR3 DNA sequence: TGTGCCAGCAATCTTCGACAGGAAAAGAAGGGGGAAGCTTTCTTT.

The table lists this clonotype with a few counts. This chain links TRBV5-1 with TRBJ2-7; D might be TRBD1 (6 bases). Germline CDR1 and CDR2: SGHRS and YFSETQ. This CDR3 spans 14 amino acids. Trimming removed 5 bases at V and 2 bases at J, with 14 bases between. CDR3 amino acids: CASRRNREPYEQYF. The CDR3 DNA sequence: TGCGCCAGCAGGAGGAACAGGGAACCCTACGAGCAGTACTTC.

The V and J genes are TRBV12-3 or TRBV12-4 and TRBJ2-2, with 8 bases fitting TRBD2. V gave up 1 base and J gave up 3 bases; unmatched junction bases: 1. The length of the CDR3 is 15 residues. The DNA for the CDR3 is TGTGCCAGCAGTTTAGGAGCGGGAGACACCGGGGAGCTGTTTTTT. It encodes CASSLGAGDTGELFF.

A few counts support this clonotype. V is TRBV5-1 and J is TRBJ2-3, with D uncertain. Germline-derived CDR1 and CDR2 are SGHRS and YFSETQ. The CDR3 spans 13 residues. The ends were cut back, 0 bases at V and 8 bases at J, with 10 bases in the middle. CDR3 coding DNA: TGCGCCAGCAGCTTGGAAGTGCCCAGTACGCAGTATTTT. Its translation is CASSLEVPSTQYF.

This clonotype has just a few counts. The J gene is TRBJ1-6, the V gene TRBV4-1; unclear D gene. Looked up from germline, CDR1 is MGHRA and CDR2 is YSYEKL. This CDR3 has 18 amino acids. Deletions cut 4 bases from V and 6 bases from J, with 22 bases between. The DNA for the CDR3 is TGCGCCAGCAGCCCTGGACCGTTGCTCGGCTTGATTAATTCACCCCTCCACTTT. It yields the protein CASSPGPLLGLINSPLHF.

The chain combines TRBV3-1 with TRBJ1-4, with unresolved D. The CDR3 is 14 residues long. CDR1 LGHDT and CDR2 YNNKEL come from the germline V gene (reference sequence). V lost 4 bases and J 8 bases, leaving 14 bases between the germline ends. DNA for the CDR3: TGTGCCAGCAGCCTTGTTCTTCTATCGGAAAAACTGTTTTTT. Translation: CASSLVLLSEKLFF.

With regard to this clonotype: This may arise from a read error, as a much more abundant clone is one base away. This chain joins TRBV5-5 and TRBJ1-1; D is uncertain. Per the germline V gene, CDR1 is SGHKS and CDR2 is YYEKEE (reference sequence). The CDR3 runs to 13 residues. Trimming shortened V by 4 bases and J by 11 bases, and 18 bases separated the two germline ends. CDR3 residues: CASSPASDPWAFF. The CDR3 nucleotides are TGTGCCAGCAGCCCTGCCAGTGACCCGTGGGCTTTCTTT.

This clonotype was picked up a small number of times. The chain employs TRBV24-1 and TRBJ1-5; a possible D gene is TRBD1 (5 bases). Germline CDR1 reads KGHDR; CDR2 reads SFDVKD. V gave up 9 bases and J gave up 5 bases, with 13 bases separating them. The CDR3 sequence is 13 residues long. This chain's CDR3 is CATGWGGDQPQHF. Here the CDR3 DNA reads TGTGCCACCGGTTGGGGAGGGGATCAGCCCCAGCATTTT.

This clonotype appeared a single time. The V gene is TRBV5-1, the J gene TRBJ1-1, with D possibly matching TRBD1 (5 bases). The CDR3 contains 14 residues. The V gene's germline CDR1 is SGHRS and CDR2 YFSETQ. The V gene lost 3 bases and the J gene lost 5 bases, with 14 bases spanning the gap. Written as DNA, the CDR3 is TGCGCCAGCAGCTATACGGGGGTAAGAACTGAAGCTTTCTTT. Protein sequence: CASSYTGVRTEAFF.

V is TRBV24-1 and J is TRBJ1-2; the match to TRBD1 covers 8 bases. Per germline, CDR1 KGHDR and CDR2 SFDVKD. V dropped 4 bases and J dropped 2; count of bases not matched to a gene: 8. This CDR3 comprises 16 residues. The CDR3 region has the DNA TGTGCCACCAGTGACTCGGCCAGGGGGCCGAACTATGGCTACACCTTC. Residues: CATSDSARGPNYGYTF.

This clonotype has only a few counts. The chain carries TRBV6-5 and TRBJ1-1; tentative D call: TRBD1 (6 bases). V lost 8 bases, J lost 4 bases, and 20 bases lay in between. The germline V gene has CDR1 MNHEY and CDR2 SVGAGI. CDR3 length: 15 residues. The CDR3 reads CASRPMGGAITEAFF. CDR3 DNA: TGTGCCAGCCGGCCGATGGGGGGCGCGATCACTGAAGCTTTCTTT.

The CDR3 region is CASSLRTGWGDQPQHF. CDR3 nucleotides: TGTGCCAGCAGCCTCCGGACAGGCTGGGGGGATCAGCCCCAGCATTTT. The rearrangement links TRBV7-2 to TRBJ1-5; 7 bases are a match to TRBD1. V lost 5 bases and J lost 5; bases outside the gene matches: 12. This CDR3 contains 16 residues. Per the germline V gene, CDR1 is SGHTA and CDR2 is FQGNSA.

This chain joins TRBV20-1 and TRBJ2-1; no firm D call. The V gene's germline CDR1 is DFQATT and CDR2 SNEGSKA (reference sequence). This CDR3 comprises 13 residues. V was cut by 1 base and J by 9 bases, with 13 bases left in between. For the CDR3, the DNA is TGCAGTGCTAGAGCTTGGTTAGCCGCTGAGCAGTTCTTC. Protein product: CSARAWLAAEQFF.

This chain connects TRBV7-9 to TRBJ2-2, with unresolved D. Trimming shortened V by 4 bases and J by 7 bases, and 13 bases separated the two germline ends. The CDR3 is 14 amino acids. Germline CDR1 is SEHNR and CDR2 is FQNEAQ (reference sequence). The CDR3 DNA is TGTGCCAGCAGCTCCGCCGGATCGAACGGGGAGCTGTTTTTT. Its protein product is CASSSAGSNGELFF.

This clonotype was observed a handful of times. The J gene is TRBJ2-5, the V gene TRBV7-2, with D perhaps matching TRBD1 (6 bases). V lost 5 bases and J lost 3, with 10 bases in between. Germline-derived CDR1 and CDR2 are SGHTA and FQGNSA. The CDR3 has 13 amino acids. The CDR3 DNA reads TGTGCCAGCAGCGTACACAGGGAAGAGACCCAGTACTTC. It encodes CASSVHREETQYF. Together with reference TRBV7-2 and TRBJ2-5, the CDR3 gives the full variable domain: GAGVSQSPSNKVTEKGKDVELRCDPISGHTALYWYRQSLGQGLEFLIYFQGNSAPDKSGLPSDRFSAERTGGSVSTLTIQRTQQEDSAVYLCASSVHREETQYFGPGTRLLVL.

This chain connects TRBV29-1 to TRBJ2-7; 7 bases are shared with TRBD1. The CDR3 consists of 13 residues. V gave up 2 bases and J gave up 2 bases; unmatched junction bases: 3. Germline V CDR1 and CDR2: SQVTM, ANQGSEA. CDR3 in DNA: TGCAGCGTTGAATTGGACAGGACCTACGAGCAGTACTTC. As protein: CSVELDRTYEQYF.

In its sample, this clonotype was seen a few times. V is TRBV27 and J is TRBJ2-7, with 7 nucleotides matching TRBD1. Per the germline V gene, CDR1 is MNHEY and CDR2 is SMNVEV (reference sequence). The CDR3 extends over 15 amino acids. The V segment lost 5 bases and the J segment 3 bases; nucleotides outside the gene matches: 10. The CDR3 reads CASSQRGRGGYEQYF. The CDR3 coding sequence is TGTGCCAGCAGTCAAAGGGGGCGCGGTGGCTACGAGCAGTACTTC.

J is TRBJ2-5 and V is TRBV7-2, with 8 bases lining up with TRBD2. V trimming: 0 bases; J trimming: 3 bases; junction bases outside the gene matches: 9. The CDR3 contains 17 residues. CDR1 and CDR2 from the germline V gene are SGHTA and FQGNSA. The CDR3 here is CASSLAPAGAGEETQYF. The CDR3 nucleotides read TGTGCCAGCAGCTTAGCCCCCGCGGGAGCGGGAGAAGAGACCCAGTACTTC.

This clonotype was detected only a few times. This rearrangement joins TRBV2 to TRBJ1-6, with 9 positions matching TRBD1. CDR3 size: 15 residues. The V and J ends lost 5 bases and 10 bases, in that order; junction bases with no gene match: 9. Looked up from germline, CDR1 is SNHLY and CDR2 is FYNNEI. CDR3 loop: CASSNRQGEGSPLHF. In DNA, the CDR3 is TGTGCCAGCAGTAATAGACAGGGGGAAGGATCACCCCTCCACTTT. Full variable domain (rest looked up from reference TRBV2 and TRBJ1-6): EPEVTQTPSHQVTQMGQEVILRCVPISNHLYFYWYRQILGQKVEFLVSFYNNEISEKSEIFDDQFSVERPDGSNFTLKIRSTKLEDSAMYFCASSNRQGEGSPLHFGNGTRLTVT.

The V gene is TRBV5-1, the J gene TRBJ1-2; D is ambiguous. V was cut by 4 bases and J by 8 bases, with 12 bases left in between. The CDR3 totals 12 residues. Germline values: CDR1 SGHRS, CDR2 YFSETQ. The CDR3 nucleotides are TGCGCCAGCAGCCGGGGATGGGAAGGCTACACCTTC. Protein sequence: CASSRGWEGYTF.